Listed below are T cell receptor beta chains from one sample, sequenced in a study of T cells in Graves' hyperthyroidism and ophthalmopathy. MiXCR, applied by TCRdb to the multiplex PCR reads, yields one record per CDR3 protein. This table holds some 530,000 distinct CDR3 sequences, around a fifth found once. The sequencing input was blood. Receptors were obtained from a woman between 65 and 79 years old with Graves' ophthalmopathy. The CDR3 runs from the conserved cysteine through the conserved F or W. The size field is filled for only some rows; it gives once, few, many or a size class.

v_gene	j_gene	abundance	CDR3aa
TRBV20-1	TRBJ2-7	NA	CSARDLRLPYEQYF
TRBV12-3/TRBV12-4	TRBJ1-1	many	CASTGGTEAFF
TRBV6-1	TRBJ1-2	NA	CASSYLGVGYTF
TRBV29-1	TRBJ1-1	NA	CSVPKGSMNTEAFF
TRBV9	TRBJ1-3	NA	CASRPEGNTIYF
TRBV28	TRBJ1-2	NA	CASSGLWGYTF
TRBV4-1	TRBJ2-7	few	CASSRTPIYSGSSYEQYF
TRBV19	TRBJ2-2	NA	CASSKGWGAQSGELFF
TRBV5-1	TRBJ2-7	once	CASSLPGLAGGPGSYEQYF
TRBV7-9	TRBJ2-1	few	CASRLQGDNEQFF
TRBV2	TRBJ2-7	NA	CASRYQSLISYGQYF
TRBV5-4	TRBJ2-3	once	CASSLAVAGASTDTQYF
TRBV24-1	TRBJ2-1	many	CATSDFGLRSDNEQFF
TRBV28	TRBJ1-2	NA	CASRHPQGAGYGYTF
TRBV5-1	TRBJ2-7	NA	CASSLGQIILYEQYF